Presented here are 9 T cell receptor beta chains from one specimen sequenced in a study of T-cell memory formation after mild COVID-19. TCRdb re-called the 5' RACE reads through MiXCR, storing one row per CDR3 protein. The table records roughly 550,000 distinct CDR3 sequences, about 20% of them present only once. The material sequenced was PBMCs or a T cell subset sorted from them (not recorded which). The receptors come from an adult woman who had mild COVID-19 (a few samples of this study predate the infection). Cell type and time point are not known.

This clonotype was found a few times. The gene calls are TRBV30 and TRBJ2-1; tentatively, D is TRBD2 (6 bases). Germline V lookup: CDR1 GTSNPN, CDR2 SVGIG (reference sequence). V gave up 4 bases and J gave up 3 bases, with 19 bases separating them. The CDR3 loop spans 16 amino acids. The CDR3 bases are TGTGCCTGGAACCCTACGGACAAGCGGGTCTACAATGAGCAGTTCTTC. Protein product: CAWNPTDKRVYNEQFF. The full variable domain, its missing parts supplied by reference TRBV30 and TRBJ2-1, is SQTIHQWPATLVQPVGSPLSLECTVEGTSNPNLYWYRQAAGRGLQLLFYSVGIGQISSEVPQNLSASRPQDRQFILSSKKLLLSDSGFYLCAWNPTDKRVYNEQFFGPGTRLTVL.

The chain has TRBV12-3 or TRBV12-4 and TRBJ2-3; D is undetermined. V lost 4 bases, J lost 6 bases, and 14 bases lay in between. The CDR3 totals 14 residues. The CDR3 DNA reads TGTGCCAGCAGTTCGGGCCCCTTTGGGGATACGCAGTATTTT. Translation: CASSSGPFGDTQYF.

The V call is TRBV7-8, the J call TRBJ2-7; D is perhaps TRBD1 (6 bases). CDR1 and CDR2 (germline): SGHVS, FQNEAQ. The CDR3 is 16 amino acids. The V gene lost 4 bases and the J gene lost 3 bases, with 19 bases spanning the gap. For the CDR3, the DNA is TGTGCCAGCAGCTCAAGGCGAGTGGGGGCCAGCTACGAGCAGTACTTC. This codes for CASSSRRVGASYEQYF. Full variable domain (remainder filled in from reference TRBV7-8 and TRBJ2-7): GAGVSQSPRYKVAKRGQDVALRCDPISGHVSLFWYQQALGQGPEFLTYFQNEAQLDKSGLPSDRFFAERPEGSVSTLKIQRTQQEDSAVYLCASSSRRVGASYEQYFGPGTRLTVT.

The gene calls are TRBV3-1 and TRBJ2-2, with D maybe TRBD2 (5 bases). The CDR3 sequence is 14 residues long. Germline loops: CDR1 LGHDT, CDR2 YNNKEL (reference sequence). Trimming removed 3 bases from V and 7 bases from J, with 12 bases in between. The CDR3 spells CASSHLRGIGELFF. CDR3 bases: TGTGCCAGCAGCCATCTTAGAGGGATCGGGGAGCTGTTTTTT.

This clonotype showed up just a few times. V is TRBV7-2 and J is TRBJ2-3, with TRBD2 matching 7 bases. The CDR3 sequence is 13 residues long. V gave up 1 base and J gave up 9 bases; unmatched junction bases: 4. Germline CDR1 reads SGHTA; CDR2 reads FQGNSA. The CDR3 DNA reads TGTGCCAGCAGCTTAGGGGGCGGGAGCACGCAGTATTTT. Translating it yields CASSLGGGSTQYF. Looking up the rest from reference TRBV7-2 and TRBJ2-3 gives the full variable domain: GAGVSQSPSNKVTEKGKDVELRCDPISGHTALYWYRQSLGQGLEFLIYFQGNSAPDKSGLPSDRFSAERTGGSVSTLTIQRTQQEDSAVYLCASSLGGGSTQYFGPGTRLTVL.

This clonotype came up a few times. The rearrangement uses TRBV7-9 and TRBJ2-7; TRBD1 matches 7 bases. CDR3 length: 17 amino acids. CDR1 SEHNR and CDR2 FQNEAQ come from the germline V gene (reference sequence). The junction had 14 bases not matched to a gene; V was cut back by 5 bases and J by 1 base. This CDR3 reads CASSLLSGQPRSYEQYF. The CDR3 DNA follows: TGTGCCAGCAGCCTACTCTCGGGACAGCCAAGGTCCTACGAGCAGTACTTC.

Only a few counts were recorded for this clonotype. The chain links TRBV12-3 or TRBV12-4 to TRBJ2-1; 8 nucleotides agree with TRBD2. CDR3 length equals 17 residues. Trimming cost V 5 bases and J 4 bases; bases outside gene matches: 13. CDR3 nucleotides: TGTGCCAGCAGTCAGTGGAGCGGGAGCTTGATTTACAATGAGCAGTTCTTC. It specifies CASSQWSGSLIYNEQFF.

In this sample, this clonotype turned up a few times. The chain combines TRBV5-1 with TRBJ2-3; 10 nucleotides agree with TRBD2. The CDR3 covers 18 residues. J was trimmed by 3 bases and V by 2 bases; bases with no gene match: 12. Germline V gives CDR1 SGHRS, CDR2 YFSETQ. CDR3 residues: CASSFRTSGASRTDTQYF. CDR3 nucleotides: TGCGCCAGCAGCTTTCGGACTAGCGGAGCCTCACGAACAGATACGCAGTATTTT. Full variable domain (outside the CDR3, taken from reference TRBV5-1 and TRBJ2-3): KAGVTQTPRYLIKTRGQQVTLSCSPISGHRSVSWYQQTPGQGLQFLFEYFSETQRNKGNFPGRFSGRQFSNSRSEMNVSTLELGDSALYLCASSFRTSGASRTDTQYFGPGTRLTVL.

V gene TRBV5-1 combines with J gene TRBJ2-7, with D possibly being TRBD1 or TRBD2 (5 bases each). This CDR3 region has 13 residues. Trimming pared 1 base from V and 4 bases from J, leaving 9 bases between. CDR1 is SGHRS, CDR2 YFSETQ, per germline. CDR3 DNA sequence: TGCGCCAGCAGCTTGTTGGGGGAATACGAGCAGTACTTC. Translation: CASSLLGEYEQYF.